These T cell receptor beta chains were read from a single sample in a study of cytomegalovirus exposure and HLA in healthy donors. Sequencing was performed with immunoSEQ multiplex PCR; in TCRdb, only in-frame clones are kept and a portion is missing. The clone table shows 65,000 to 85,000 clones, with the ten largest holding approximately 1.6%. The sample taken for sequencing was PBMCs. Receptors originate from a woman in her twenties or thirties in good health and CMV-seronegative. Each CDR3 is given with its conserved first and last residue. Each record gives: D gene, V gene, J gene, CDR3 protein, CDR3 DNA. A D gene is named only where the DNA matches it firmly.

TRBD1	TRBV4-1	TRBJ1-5	CASSQTPGTGGQPQHF	TGCGCCAGCAGCCAGACCCCCGGGACAGGGGGCCAGCCCCAGCATTTT
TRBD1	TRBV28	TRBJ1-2	CASSLGRGKYGYTF	TGTGCCAGCAGTTTAGGCAGGGGGAAGTATGGCTACACCTTC
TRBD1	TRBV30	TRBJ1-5	CAGSDPDRAGQPQHF	TGTGCCGGGAGTGATCCGGACAGGGCCGGACAGCCCCAGCATTTT
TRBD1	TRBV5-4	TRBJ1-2	CASSVDRGPYGYTF	TGTGCCAGCAGCGTGGACAGGGGTCCCTATGGCTACACCTTC
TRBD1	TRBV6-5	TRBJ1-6	CASSRDRGHSPLHF	TGTGCCAGCAGCCGGGACAGGGGGCATTCACCCCTCCACTTT
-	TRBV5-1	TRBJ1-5	CASSFGAGEEQPQHF	TGCGCCAGCAGCTTTGGGGCAGGGGAAGAACAGCCCCAGCATTTT
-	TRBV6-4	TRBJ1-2	CASSDSDSLGGYTF	TGTGCCAGCAGTGACTCGGACTCGCTCGGTGGCTACACCTTC
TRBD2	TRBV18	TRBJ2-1	CASSPGTTSYNEQFF	TGTGCCAGCTCACCCGGGACTACCTCCTACAATGAGCAGTTCTTC
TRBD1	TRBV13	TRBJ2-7	CASSSTGTGHLGGYEQYF	TGTGCCAGCAGCTCGACCGGGACAGGACACCTTGGGGGCTACGAGCAGTACTTC
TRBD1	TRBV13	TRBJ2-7	CASSPGTAPYEQYF	TGTGCCAGCAGCCCCGGGACAGCTCCCTACGAGCAGTACTTC
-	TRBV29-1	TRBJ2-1	CSVDPKDYRGYNEQFF	TGCAGCGTTGACCCCAAGGACTACCGGGGGTACAATGAGCAGTTCTTC
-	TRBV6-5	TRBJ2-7	CASSYFQDREQYF	TGTGCCAGCAGTTACTTTCAGGATCGCGAGCAGTACTTC
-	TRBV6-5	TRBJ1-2	CASRGEANYGYTF	TGTGCCAGCCGGGGGGAAGCTAACTATGGCTACACCTTC
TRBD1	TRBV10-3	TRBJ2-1	CAIKKGQGYNEQFF	TGTGCCATCAAAAAAGGACAGGGGTACAATGAGCAGTTCTTC
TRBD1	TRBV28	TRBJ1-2	CASSPRTGRYGYTF	TGTGCCAGCAGTCCCCGGACAGGGAGGTATGGCTACACCTTC
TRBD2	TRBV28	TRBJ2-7	CASRSLWTSATYEQYF	TGTGCCAGCAGATCTCTCTGGACTAGTGCGACCTACGAGCAGTACTTC
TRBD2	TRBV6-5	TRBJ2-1	CASSYIGGSSDNEQFF	TGTGCCAGCAGTTACATAGGCGGGAGCTCCGACAATGAGCAGTTCTTC
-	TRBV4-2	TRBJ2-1	CASSQPAGDEQFF	TGTGCCAGCAGCCAGCCGGCAGGTGATGAGCAGTTCTTC
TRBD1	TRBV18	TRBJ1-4	CASSPRQGANEKLFF	TGTGCCAGCTCACCACGACAGGGGGCTAATGAAAAACTGTTTTTT
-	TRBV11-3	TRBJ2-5	CASSLGGGYQETQYF	TGTGCCAGCAGCTTAGGTGGAGGGTACCAAGAGACCCAGTACTTC
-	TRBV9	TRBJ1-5	CASSSRQTYSNQPQHF	TGTGCCAGCAGCTCCCGACAGACGTATAGCAATCAGCCCCAGCATTTT
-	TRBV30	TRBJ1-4	CAWGGEKLFF	TGTGCATGGGGAGGAGAAAAACTGTTTTTT